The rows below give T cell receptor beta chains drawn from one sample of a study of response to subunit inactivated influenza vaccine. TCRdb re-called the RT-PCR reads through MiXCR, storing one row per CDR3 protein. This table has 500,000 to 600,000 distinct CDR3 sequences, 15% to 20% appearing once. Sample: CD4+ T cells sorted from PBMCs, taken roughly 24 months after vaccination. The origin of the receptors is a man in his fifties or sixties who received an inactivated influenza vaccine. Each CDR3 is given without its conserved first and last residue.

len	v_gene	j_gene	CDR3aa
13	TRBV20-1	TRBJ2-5	SAREGRTGQETQY
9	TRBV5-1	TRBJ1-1	ASKVNTEAF
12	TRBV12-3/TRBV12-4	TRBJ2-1	ASSSRSRNNEQF
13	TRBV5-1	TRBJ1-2	ASSLEAGGDAGYT
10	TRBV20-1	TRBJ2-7	SARDSPSQRY
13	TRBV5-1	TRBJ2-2	ASSSQSRDTGELF
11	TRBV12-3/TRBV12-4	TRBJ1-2	ASSPGQGTRYT
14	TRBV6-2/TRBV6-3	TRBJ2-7	ASSYTQRERTYEQY
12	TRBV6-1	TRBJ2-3	ASIAPGGADTQY
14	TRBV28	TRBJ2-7	ASSLRSGQGFYEQY
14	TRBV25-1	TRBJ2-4	ASSEGSRVRKNIQY
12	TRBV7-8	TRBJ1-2	ASSLNRGGYGYT
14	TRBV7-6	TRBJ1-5	ASSLVPGGSNQPQH
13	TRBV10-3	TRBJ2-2	AIRIGTINTGELF
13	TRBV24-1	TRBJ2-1	ATSELARGYNEQF
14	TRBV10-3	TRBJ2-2	AISESTGDITGELF
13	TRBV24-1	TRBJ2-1	ATSPPSGTYNEQF
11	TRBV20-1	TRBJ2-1	SARPWDSNEQF
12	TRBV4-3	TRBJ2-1	ASSQAKRTNEQF
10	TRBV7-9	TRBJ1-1	ASSLRWNEAF
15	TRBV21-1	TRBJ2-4	ASSRGSLAVAKNIQY
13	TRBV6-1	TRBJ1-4	ASRPLDSYNEKLF
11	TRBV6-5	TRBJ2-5	ASTSGVQETQY
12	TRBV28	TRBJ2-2	ASRGQRDTGELF
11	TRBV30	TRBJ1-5	AWSVHAVEPQH
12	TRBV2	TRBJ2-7	ASSEMAASYEQY
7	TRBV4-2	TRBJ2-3	ASSPMQY
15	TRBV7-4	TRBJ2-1	ASSFKRWGTANNEQF
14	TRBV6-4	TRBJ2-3	ASSDLPGLGRSTQY
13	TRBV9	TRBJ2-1	ASSVAGVGMFEQF
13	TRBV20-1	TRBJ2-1	SASLAGGGPHEQF
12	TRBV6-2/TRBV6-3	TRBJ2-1	ASSFQGASNEQF
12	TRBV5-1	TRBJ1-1	ASSLEGQGAAAF
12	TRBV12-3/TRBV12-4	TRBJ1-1	ASSLYGWETEAF
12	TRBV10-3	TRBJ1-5	ASWVGVQRQPQH
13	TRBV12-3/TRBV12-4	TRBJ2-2	ASTGGRGITGELF
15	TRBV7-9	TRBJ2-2	ASSFLQARPNTGELF
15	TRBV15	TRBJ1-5	ATSRGSPAGGPQPQH
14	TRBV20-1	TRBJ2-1	SAPGLAGLAYNEQF
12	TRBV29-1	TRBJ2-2	SVLGTGGTGELF
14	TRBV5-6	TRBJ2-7	ASSSPTRTGTYEQY
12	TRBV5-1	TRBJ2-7	ASSLVTGGREQY
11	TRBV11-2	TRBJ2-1	ASSLNPGGEQF
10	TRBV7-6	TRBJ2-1	ASSFSVNEQF
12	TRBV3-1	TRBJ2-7	ASSQSGRADEQY
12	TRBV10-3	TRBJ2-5	AISGTGGRGTQY
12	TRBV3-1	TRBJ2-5	ASSLKGNQETQY
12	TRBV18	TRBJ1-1	ASSSREWDTEAF
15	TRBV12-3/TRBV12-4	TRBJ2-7	ASSLGVWRVSYYEQY
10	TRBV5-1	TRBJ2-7	ASSLPNYEQY